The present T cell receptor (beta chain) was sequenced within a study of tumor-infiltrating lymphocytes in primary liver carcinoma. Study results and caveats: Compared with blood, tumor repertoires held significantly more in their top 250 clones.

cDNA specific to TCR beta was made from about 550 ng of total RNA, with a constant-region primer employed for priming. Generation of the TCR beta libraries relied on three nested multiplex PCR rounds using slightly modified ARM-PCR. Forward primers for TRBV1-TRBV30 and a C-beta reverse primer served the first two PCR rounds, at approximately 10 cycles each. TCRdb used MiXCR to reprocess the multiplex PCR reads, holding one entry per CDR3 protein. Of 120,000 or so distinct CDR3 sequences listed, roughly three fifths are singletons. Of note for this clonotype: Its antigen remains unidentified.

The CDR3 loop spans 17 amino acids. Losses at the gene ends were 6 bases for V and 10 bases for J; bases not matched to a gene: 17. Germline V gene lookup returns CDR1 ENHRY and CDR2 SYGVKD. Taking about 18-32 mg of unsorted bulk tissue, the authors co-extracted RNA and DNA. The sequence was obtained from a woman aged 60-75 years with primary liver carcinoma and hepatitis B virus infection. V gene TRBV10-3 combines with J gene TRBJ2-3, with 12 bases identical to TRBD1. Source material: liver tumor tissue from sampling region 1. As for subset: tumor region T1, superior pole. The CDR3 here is CAISSTAGTGGTNAQYF. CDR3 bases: TGTGCCATCAGCTCAACGGCCGGGACAGGGGGCACAAATGCGCAGTATTTT.